This T cell receptor (beta chain) is from a study of cytomegalovirus exposure and HLA in healthy donors (dated by TCRdb to 2016 to 2017). The study in broad terms: An earlier analysis of fewer than 750 of the donors reported approximately 260 Gb of sequence data and 90 million to 120 million unique TCR beta sequences obtained from around 180 million T cells. The study used immunosequencing to profile the T cell repertoires of under 700 subjects and linked those repertoires to cytomegalovirus serostatus. To predict cytomegalovirus infection status, the study combined high-throughput TCR immunosequencing, statistical association of individual TCRs with disease status, and machine learning. Besides the first cohort of about 730 subjects, a separate validation cohort made up of 95 to 150 different subjects was used. Alongside the repertoire data, information on donor age, sex, ethnicity and CMV serostatus was compiled. An earlier analysis of a few hundred of the donors applied high-throughput TCR beta sequencing to assess whether each TCR beta V gene segment acted as functional or pseudogenic. Rather than using new phenotypic data, the later analysis identified candidate immune exposures from TCR beta sequences and from how often those sequences occurred across donors. Of the 398 genotyped donors, approximately 83% fell in the genetic ancestry cluster associated with self-reported Caucasian donors. An early release that covered some 640 HLA-typed donors contained approximately 300 gigabases of sequencing data and tens of millions of unique TCR sequences. The aim of the study was to test whether cataloging public T cell receptors could identify signatures of past pathogen exposure. Every repertoire in the discovery cohort had been generated on one and the same sequencing platform. Among 398 genotyped donors of the cohort, an average of approximately 200,000 unique TCR beta nucleotide sequences was sequenced per donor, of which about 18% were non-productive. In a later analysis, previously published TCR beta repertoires from some 640 donors were re-analyzed and high-resolution HLA genotyping was added so that TCR occurrence patterns could be studied. A later genetic analysis took genome-wide SNP genotypes for about 60% of the roughly 670 donors and used that subset as a discovery cohort. Typing coverage varied by locus: roughly 629-640 donors for A, B, C, DRB1 and DQB1; more than 500 for DQA1; nearly 610 for DPA1; about 450 for DPB1. Class I and class II HLA loci were covered by the typing at four-digit resolution. Several DR-DQ haplotypes were treated as single units for association and clustering because of strong linkage in the cohort.

Beyond this particular receptor, the publication reports: The earlier analysis of a few hundred of the donors excluded seventeen rarely observed V segments, including chromosome 9 orphons, because counts were too low. Assigning TCR associations to individual alleles was difficult when HLA alleles, especially DR and DQ, strongly co-occurred. For the cohort, immune exposure information was limited to CMV serostatus. The study gave a list of more than 150 TCR beta chains associated with cytomegalovirus. According to a later genetic analysis, donors in an Asian-associated ancestry cluster had fewer N-insertions in productive TCRs than the approximately 670-donor mean. V-gene and J-gene trimming of TCR beta chains was associated with a missense DCLRE1C variant in a later genetic analysis, and the association was replicated in an independent cohort. The classifier was reported to diagnose cytomegalovirus status with high specificity and sensitivity in both the original cohort and the validation cohort. It was suggested by the authors that the approach could potentially be generalized to other disease states and immunological phenotypes. The sequencing pipeline was judged likely to have produced a cluster of highly shared sequence variants as a technical artifact. In this cohort, only TCR beta chains were sequenced, and detectable features were limited by the absence of alpha or paired-chain data. In a later analysis, most CMV-associated TCR beta chains were found to appear HLA-restricted, with HLA associations seemingly driven largely by CMV exposure. A later analysis found that HLA-associated TCR beta chains were more clonally expanded and had lower generation probabilities than equally common non-associated chains. Because the 87-base-pair reads could not distinguish some IMGT-functional V segments, including TRBV6-2 and TRBV6-3, those segments were excluded. According to a later analysis, parvovirus B19, influenza, CMV and Epstein-Barr virus appeared linked to several top co-occurrence clusters. An earlier analysis of roughly 570 of the donors showed that most TCR beta V segments appeared in productive rearrangements either about 87% or about 30% of the time, which broadly matched IMGT annotations. A later analysis associated 16,951 TCR beta sequences with specific HLA alleles at a false discovery rate of 0.05. Correlated functional status among segregating V segments might be attributable to linkage disequilibrium, but an unknown experimental factor could not be ruled out. HLA typing was unavailable for some donors at each locus, so association tests used only the typed subset. Three of the identified cytomegalovirus-associated TCR beta chains were confirmed in vitro to be specific for cytomegalovirus antigens. A further reported finding was that TCR beta sequences accurately predicted the HLA-A and HLA-B alleles for most subjects in the first cohort. Across donors, most TCR sequences were observed very rarely, whereas some public TCRs were present in many individuals. Sequencing depth was assumed to be roughly uniform across donors in the presence/absence analyses, though that assumption may not hold. In a later analysis, the rate of TCR association differed among HLA loci, with DRB1 alleles having the most associated TCRs and HLA-C alleles having the fewest.

Relative to germline, V is missing 4 bases and J is missing 3 bases, with 4 bases of the junction outside any gene match. Per the germline V gene, SGDLS is the CDR1 and YYNGEE is the CDR2. The cysteine opens and the phenylalanine closes a CDR3 of 14 amino acids. The DNA shown is the 42-base CDR3, in frame from base 1. The library was prepared using the immunoSEQ multiplex PCR assay. For the multiplex PCR, a mixture combining 60 forward primers for TCR Vbeta segments and 13 reverse primers for TCR Jbeta segments was used. The CDR3 region of rearranged TCR beta genes was amplified from genomic DNA with a multiplex PCR assay. The amplified TCR beta libraries were sequenced on the Illumina HiSeq System as 87-base-pair reads. Processing in the source paper ran as follows. A later analysis counted approximately 74 million unique TCR beta chains across the 600 to 850 repertoires, and some 11 million of these chains were shared by at least two donors. To remove PCR and sequencing errors, raw reads were error-corrected and collapsed into unique sequences using a nearest-neighbor algorithm that merged closely related sequences. V, D and J gene segments were assigned by aligning CDR3 sequences to IMGT reference sequences. For a sequence to be retained, a match of at least six nucleotides was required to both a V gene segment and a J gene segment. A rearrangement was called productive if the CDR3 had no stop codons and remained in frame with V and J, and every other rearrangement was called non-productive. CDR3 was defined by IMGT convention, running from the second conserved V-encoded cysteine to the conserved J-encoded phenylalanine. The earlier analysis of a few hundred of the donors excluded any sequence lacking an unambiguous match to a single V gene segment. An earlier analysis of fewer than 750 of the donors called V segments functional above 56.7% productive rearrangements and segregating when the between-donor standard deviation exceeded 5%. A statistical classification framework was built to diagnose cytomegalovirus status from the catalog of TCR beta chain sequences. V and J gene assignment, in a later analysis, came from comparing TCR nucleotide sequences with IMGT/GENE-DB human TR gene sequences. Using the TCRdist pipeline, a later analysis assigned CDR3 sequences along with most-parsimonious VDJ recombination scenarios. In a later analysis, each TCR beta chain was defined by its CDR3 amino acid sequence together with its V-gene family, and reads without a unique V-gene family were excluded. To address suspected cross-contamination and a sequencing artifact, a later analysis removed a few hundred highly shared, low-generation-probability nucleotide sequences. A later analysis calculated a clonal expansion index for each public chain from normalized within-repertoire ranks of inferred template counts. Generation probabilities in a later analysis came from a VDJ recombination model fitted to out-of-frame rearrangements, and those results were checked against IGoR. Hypergeometric tests were used in a later analysis to score TCR-TCR, TCR-HLA and TCR-CMV co-occurrence, with a repertoire-size bias correction applied to the TCR pairs. In a later analysis, false discovery rates were estimated by permuting HLA or CMV assignments 20 times. In a later analysis, co-occurring TCRs were grouped using DBSCAN, and TCRdist sequence similarity was added for clustering within HLA-allele-positive subsets. Co-occurrence clustering excluded repertoires with fewer than 30,000 or more than 120,000 public chains, plus five with anomalous nucleotide sharing. TCRdb mirrors the immuneACCESS table, restricted to in-frame sequences. Some clones are absent from its copies; in checked studies, under half trace to an unresolved V gene, and the reason for the others is unknown. The D gene and trimming were derived from the DNA, and the V and J assignments and clone size from that table. The sample profile shows 55,000 to 65,000 clones; roughly 80% of them were found once. The ten largest clones capture over 3% of the sample.

Concerning this clone itself: Its specific antigen is unknown. Per-nucleotide qualities are absent, and no much larger clonotype sits a single base away.

In total, approximately 610 healthy bone marrow donors made up the cohort. Cohort members were all nominally healthy when sampled, although unrecorded immune exposures were likely present. The donor tested CMV seronegative, placing the donor among the 350 to 400 seronegative members of the cohort. Each donor provided a peripheral blood sample, and peripheral blood mononuclear cells were used for TCR beta sequencing. The Qiagen DNeasy Blood Extraction Kit was used to extract genomic DNA from the blood cell samples. The source of this sequence is a woman aged 40-49 years in good health and CMV-seronegative. Sequencing was performed on PBMCs. In this chain, TRBV9 is recombined with TRBJ2-1, and 7 junction bases match TRBD2. CDR3 sequence: CASSTGLLYNEQFF. The DNA reads TGTGCCAGCAGCACGGGACTACTCTACAATGAGCAGTTCTTC.